The 5 T cell receptor beta chains below were found in one sample sequenced in a study of post-analysis software for immune sequencing data. Points from the study as a whole: The five TRBV segments detected at higher frequency in patients than in controls included TRBV5-6, TRBV5-1 and TRBV20-1.

These receptors are not linked to any known antigen. Unique molecular identifiers had been added to the TCR beta cDNA libraries. Using its own MiXCR run on the PCR reads, TCRdb lists one record per CDR3 protein. The data hold roughly 570,000 distinct CDR3 sequences, with approximately 31% observed a single time. Sequenced material: blood. Receptor source: a girl younger than 18 with multiple sclerosis.

In its sample, this clonotype was seen a few times. This rearrangement joins TRBV4-1 to TRBJ2-1; D gene uncertain. The germline CDR1 and CDR2 sequences are MGHRA and YSYEKL. This CDR3 is 15 amino acids long. Trimming pared 1 base from V and 2 bases from J, leaving 9 bases between. In DNA form, the CDR3 reads TGCGCCAGCAGCCAAGGGATGGCTCCCTACAATGAGCAGTTCTTC. It encodes CASSQGMAPYNEQFF.

The chain combines TRBV6-5 with TRBJ1-6; 8 nucleotides align to TRBD1. Germline trimming cut 6 bases from V and 8 bases from J; bases unmatched to any gene: 9. CDR1 is MNHEY and CDR2 is SVGAGI in the germline V gene. The length of the CDR3 is 15 residues. DNA for the CDR3: TGTGCCAGCAGATTCTGGACAGGGAGGGATTCACCCCTCCACTTT. As protein: CASRFWTGRDSPLHF.

CDR3 in DNA: TGTGCCAGCAGTTTAGACGTCGGGCGGCGAGCAGAGACCCAGTACTTC. Translation gives CASSLDVGRRAETQYF. The chain links TRBV28 to TRBJ2-5; D uncertain. The CDR3 covers 16 residues. Germline assignment: CDR1 MDHEN and CDR2 SYDVKM. V lost 2 bases and J 4 bases, leaving 17 bases between the germline ends.

This rearrangement joins TRBV7-8 to TRBJ2-7, with D uncertain. The germline gives CDR1 SGHVS, CDR2 FQNEAQ. The V end lost 3 bases, the J end lost 0 bases, and 3 bases lay between the germline ends. There are 12 residues in the CDR3. The CDR3 nucleotides are TGTGCCAGCAGCTTTAACTCCTACGAGCAGTACTTC. Protein sequence: CASSFNSYEQYF. The complete variable domain, with remaining parts taken from reference TRBV7-8 and TRBJ2-7, reads GAGVSQSPRYKVAKRGQDVALRCDPISGHVSLFWYQQALGQGPEFLTYFQNEAQLDKSGLPSDRFFAERPEGSVSTLKIQRTQQEDSAVYLCASSFNSYEQYFGPGTRLTVT.

V usage is TRBV12-3 or TRBV12-4 and J usage is TRBJ2-5, with TRBD2 matching over 8 bases. With V trimmed by 4 bases and J by 6 bases, 7 bases remained unmatched. The CDR3 totals 14 residues. The CDR3 is CASSSLAGGKTQYF. Here the CDR3 DNA reads TGTGCCAGCAGTTCTCTAGCGGGCGGGAAGACCCAGTACTTC.